Sequencing of this TCR beta chain was carried out in a study of blood T cell repertoires in COVID-19. V shed 1 base, J shed 0 bases, and the junction held 4 bases outside the gene matches. The CDR3 has 15 amino acids. Per germline, CDR1 GTSNPN and CDR2 SVGIG (reference sequence). Repertoires were generated with immunoSEQ multiplex PCR, while TCRdb's copy carries only in-frame clones and drops some. The sample holds 250,000 to 350,000 clones; around 89% are singletons and the top ten take over 5.5%. Patients at the Seattle site were enrolled during active infection and followed longitudinally. The receptor was isolated from a woman in her 50s with COVID-19, enrolled during active disease. The sample comprised peripheral blood. The chain is built from TRBV30 and TRBJ2-3; 7 bases agree with TRBD1. CDR3 region: CAWSGSTGSTDTQYF. The CDR3 DNA is TGTGCCTGGAGTGGGTCGACAGGGAGCACAGATACGCAGTATTTT.